These T cell receptor beta chains were read from a single sample in a study of T-cell memory formation after mild COVID-19. Using its own MiXCR run on the 5' RACE reads, TCRdb lists one record per CDR3 protein. The table has a few hundred thousand distinct CDR3 sequences, less than 25% seen once. The sample taken for sequencing was PBMCs or a T cell subset sorted from them (not recorded which). Every receptor here comes from an adult woman who had mild COVID-19 (a few samples of this study predate the infection). Cell type and time point are not known. The CDR3 runs from the conserved cysteine through the conserved F or W. A D gene is named only where the DNA matches it firmly. Clone size, where shown, is once, few, many, or a class for clones that have expanded.

len: 16
d_gene: TRBD2
v_gene: TRBV5-4
abundance: .
j_gene: TRBJ2-1
CDR3aa: CASSKTSGGADNEQFF
CDR3nt: TGTGCCAGCAGCAAGACTAGCGGGGGGGCGGACAATGAGCAGTTCTTC

len: 14
d_gene: TRBD2
v_gene: TRBV12-3/TRBV12-4
abundance: .
j_gene: TRBJ2-3
CDR3aa: CASSHSGSGDTQYF
CDR3nt: TGTGCCAGCAGTCATAGCGGGAGTGGAGATACGCAGTATTTT

len: 12
d_gene: TRBD2
v_gene: TRBV19
abundance: .
j_gene: TRBJ2-1
CDR3aa: CATGLALGEQFF
CDR3nt: TGTGCCACCGGACTAGCTCTTGGTGAGCAGTTCTTC

len: 15
d_gene: .
v_gene: TRBV25-1
abundance: few
j_gene: TRBJ1-5
CDR3aa: CASGTPGRAIQPQHF
CDR3nt: TGTGCCAGCGGTACTCCGGGACGGGCGATCCAGCCCCAGCATTTT

len: 14
d_gene: .
v_gene: TRBV18
abundance: .
j_gene: TRBJ1-2
CDR3aa: CASSPPGANYGYTF
CDR3nt: TGTGCCAGCTCACCACCCGGAGCAAACTATGGCTACACCTTC

len: 15
d_gene: TRBD1
v_gene: TRBV11-2
abundance: few
j_gene: TRBJ2-4
CDR3aa: CASSSPGDRIDIQYF
CDR3nt: TGTGCCAGCAGCTCTCCCGGGGACAGGATTGACATTCAGTACTTC

len: 16
d_gene: TRBD2
v_gene: TRBV7-2
abundance: few
j_gene: TRBJ2-2
CDR3aa: CASSFRLADNTGELFF
CDR3nt: TGTGCCAGCAGCTTCAGACTAGCGGACAACACCGGGGAGCTGTTTTTT

len: 15
d_gene: TRBD1
v_gene: TRBV29-1
abundance: .
j_gene: TRBJ2-7
CDR3aa: CSVQLDRATRGEQYF
CDR3nt: TGCAGCGTTCAACTCGACAGGGCCACTAGAGGGGAGCAGTACTTC

len: 13
d_gene: .
v_gene: TRBV12-3/TRBV12-4
abundance: many
j_gene: TRBJ2-7
CDR3aa: CASSAQSLYEQYF
CDR3nt: TGTGCCAGCAGTGCTCAGTCCTTGTACGAGCAGTACTTC

len: 16
d_gene: TRBD1
v_gene: TRBV6-6
abundance: .
j_gene: TRBJ2-7
CDR3aa: CASRGATGTGGYEQYF
CDR3nt: TGTGCCAGCAGAGGGGCGACCGGGACAGGGGGTTACGAGCAGTACTTC

len: 13
d_gene: TRBD2
v_gene: TRBV29-1
abundance: .
j_gene: TRBJ2-5
CDR3aa: CSVDGGDQETQYF
CDR3nt: TGCAGCGTTGACGGGGGGGACCAAGAGACCCAGTACTTC

len: 14
d_gene: .
v_gene: TRBV4-1
abundance: few
j_gene: TRBJ2-1
CDR3aa: CASSQGVRYNEQFF
CDR3nt: TGCGCCAGCAGCCAAGGGGTCAGATACAATGAGCAGTTCTTC

len: 14
d_gene: .
v_gene: TRBV6-1
abundance: .
j_gene: TRBJ1-2
CDR3aa: CASSSRVYSNGYTF
CDR3nt: TGTGCCAGCAGTTCCAGGGTCTATTCCAATGGCTACACCTTC

len: 14
d_gene: .
v_gene: TRBV11-2
abundance: .
j_gene: TRBJ2-3
CDR3aa: CASSLDPVRDTQYF
CDR3nt: TGTGCCAGCAGCTTAGACCCAGTTCGGGATACGCAGTATTTT

len: 13
d_gene: .
v_gene: TRBV5-1
abundance: .
j_gene: TRBJ2-1
CDR3aa: CASSLNGLGEQFF
CDR3nt: TGCGCCAGCAGCTTGAACGGTTTGGGTGAGCAGTTCTTC

len: 16
d_gene: TRBD1
v_gene: TRBV5-1
abundance: few
j_gene: TRBJ1-2
CDR3aa: CASSLRARQGNYGYTF
CDR3nt: TGCGCCAGCAGCTTGAGGGCGAGACAGGGGAACTATGGCTACACCTTC

len: 14
d_gene: .
v_gene: TRBV4-3
abundance: few
j_gene: TRBJ2-7
CDR3aa: CASSQDRRGREVYF
CDR3nt: TGCGCCAGCAGCCAAGATCGTAGGGGGCGGGAGGTATACTTC

len: 14
d_gene: TRBD2
v_gene: TRBV9
abundance: .
j_gene: TRBJ2-5
CDR3aa: CASSPGLPQETQYF
CDR3nt: TGTGCCAGCAGCCCGGGACTACCCCAAGAGACCCAGTACTTC

len: 12
d_gene: .
v_gene: TRBV7-9
abundance: .
j_gene: TRBJ2-7
CDR3aa: CASSQLGQEQYF
CDR3nt: TGTGCCAGCAGTCAACTAGGTCAAGAGCAGTACTTC

len: 15
d_gene: TRBD2
v_gene: TRBV12-3/TRBV12-4
abundance: .
j_gene: TRBJ2-1
CDR3aa: CASSFSSGAYNEQFF
CDR3nt: TGTGCCAGCAGTTTTTCTAGCGGGGCCTACAATGAGCAGTTCTTC

len: 14
d_gene: .
v_gene: TRBV7-6
abundance: few
j_gene: TRBJ2-2
CDR3aa: CASSLESGTGELFF
CDR3nt: TGTGCCAGCAGCTTAGAATCGGGAACCGGGGAGCTGTTTTTT

len: 15
d_gene: .
v_gene: TRBV6-2/TRBV6-3
abundance: .
j_gene: TRBJ2-1
CDR3aa: CASNKGQPPYNEQFF
CDR3nt: TGTGCCAGCAATAAAGGTCAGCCGCCATACAATGAGCAGTTCTTC

len: 19
d_gene: .
v_gene: TRBV6-1
abundance: .
j_gene: TRBJ1-2
CDR3aa: CASSEVKLSRTPLNYGYTF
CDR3nt: TGTGCCAGCAGTGAAGTAAAACTATCGAGGACGCCCCTTAACTATGGCTACACCTTC

len: 14
d_gene: .
v_gene: TRBV15
abundance: few
j_gene: TRBJ2-7
CDR3aa: CATSRNRVSYEQYF
CDR3nt: TGTGCCACCAGCAGGAACAGGGTTTCCTACGAGCAGTACTTC

len: 12
d_gene: .
v_gene: TRBV9
abundance: once
j_gene: TRBJ2-1
CDR3aa: CASSVPANEQFF
CDR3nt: TGTGCCAGCAGCGTACCGGCCAATGAGCAGTTCTTC

len: 16
d_gene: TRBD1
v_gene: TRBV7-9
abundance: .
j_gene: TRBJ1-4
CDR3aa: CASSSGQGALSEKLFF
CDR3nt: TGTGCCAGCAGCTCGGGACAGGGGGCCTTGAGTGAAAAACTGTTTTTT

len: 14
d_gene: .
v_gene: TRBV6-2/TRBV6-3
abundance: .
j_gene: TRBJ2-7
CDR3aa: CASSLGRPVHEQYF
CDR3nt: TGTGCCAGCAGTCTGGGACGGCCAGTCCACGAGCAGTACTTC

len: 14
d_gene: .
v_gene: TRBV7-2
abundance: few
j_gene: TRBJ2-5
CDR3aa: CASSLTRGGETQYF
CDR3nt: TGTGCCAGCAGCTTAACGAGGGGAGGAGAGACCCAGTACTTC

len: 14
d_gene: .
v_gene: TRBV28
abundance: .
j_gene: TRBJ1-3
CDR3aa: CASSWGVSGNTIYF
CDR3nt: TGTGCCAGCAGTTGGGGGGTCTCTGGAAACACCATATATTTT

len: 15
d_gene: .
v_gene: TRBV4-2
abundance: many
j_gene: TRBJ2-2
CDR3aa: CASSQEQLNTGELFF
CDR3nt: TGTGCCAGCAGCCAAGAGCAGCTGAACACCGGGGAGCTGTTTTTT

len: 15
d_gene: .
v_gene: TRBV12-3/TRBV12-4
abundance: .
j_gene: TRBJ1-2
CDR3aa: CASSLGPPKLEGYTF
CDR3nt: TGTGCCAGCAGTTTAGGACCCCCCAAATTAGAAGGCTACACCTTC

len: 13
d_gene: .
v_gene: TRBV9
abundance: .
j_gene: TRBJ2-7
CDR3aa: CASSVGNRDEQYF
CDR3nt: TGTGCCAGCAGCGTAGGTAATAGGGACGAGCAGTACTTC

len: 16
d_gene: TRBD1
v_gene: TRBV19
abundance: .
j_gene: TRBJ1-5
CDR3aa: CASSSTSEGANQPQHF
CDR3nt: TGTGCCAGTAGTTCCACAAGCGAGGGGGCGAATCAGCCCCAGCATTTT

len: 17
d_gene: TRBD1
v_gene: TRBV5-1
abundance: few
j_gene: TRBJ2-5
CDR3aa: CASSLAPQGAGQETQYF
CDR3nt: TGCGCCAGCAGCTTGGCCCCCCAGGGGGCGGGCCAAGAGACCCAGTACTTC

len: 16
d_gene: TRBD2
v_gene: TRBV4-2
abundance: .
j_gene: TRBJ2-5
CDR3aa: CASSQHGRGEPGAQYF
CDR3nt: TGTGCCAGCAGCCAACATGGGCGGGGGGAGCCGGGGGCCCAGTACTTC

len: 15
d_gene: .
v_gene: TRBV7-9
abundance: few
j_gene: TRBJ2-1
CDR3aa: CASREPGTLYNEQFF
CDR3nt: TGTGCCAGCAGGGAACCCGGGACTCTTTACAATGAGCAGTTCTTC

len: 15
d_gene: TRBD1
v_gene: TRBV12-3/TRBV12-4
abundance: few
j_gene: TRBJ2-3
CDR3aa: CASRRTGVSTDTQYF
CDR3nt: TGTGCCAGCAGGCGGACAGGAGTCAGCACAGATACGCAGTATTTT

len: 14
d_gene: TRBD1
v_gene: TRBV6-1
abundance: few
j_gene: TRBJ1-2
CDR3aa: CASSERGLDYGYTF
CDR3nt: TGTGCCAGCAGTGAAAGGGGGCTCGACTATGGCTACACCTTC

len: 17
d_gene: .
v_gene: TRBV5-1
abundance: few
j_gene: TRBJ2-3
CDR3aa: CASSSIVVRRTADTQYF
CDR3nt: TGCGCCAGCAGCTCGATTGTAGTAAGACGGACAGCAGATACGCAGTATTTT

len: 15
d_gene: TRBD2
v_gene: TRBV6-2/TRBV6-3
abundance: .
j_gene: TRBJ2-7
CDR3aa: CASSLGREFGYEQYF
CDR3nt: TGTGCCAGCTCTTTGGGGCGGGAGTTTGGCTACGAGCAGTACTTC

len: 14
d_gene: .
v_gene: TRBV12-3/TRBV12-4
abundance: few
j_gene: TRBJ2-7
CDR3aa: CASSQTGLSYEQYF
CDR3nt: TGTGCCAGCAGCCAAACAGGGTTGTCCTACGAGCAGTACTTC

len: 16
d_gene: TRBD2
v_gene: TRBV4-2
abundance: .
j_gene: TRBJ2-1
CDR3aa: CASSQDGAGEYNEQFF
CDR3nt: TGTGCCAGCAGCCAAGACGGGGCGGGGGAATACAATGAGCAGTTCTTC

len: 16
d_gene: .
v_gene: TRBV7-9
abundance: few
j_gene: TRBJ2-2
CDR3aa: CASSHSTGTNTGELFF
CDR3nt: TGTGCCAGCAGCCATAGCACAGGGACAAACACCGGGGAGCTGTTTTTT

len: 15
d_gene: TRBD2
v_gene: TRBV2
abundance: many
j_gene: TRBJ2-1
CDR3aa: CASSLVGTSGNEQFF
CDR3nt: TGTGCCAGCAGTCTTGTCGGAACTAGCGGCAATGAGCAGTTCTTC